Sequencing of this TCR beta chain was carried out in a study of cytomegalovirus exposure and HLA in healthy donors. The overall study: Counted in an early data release were about 85 million unique TCRs from HLA-typed donors. Overall study results and limits: A later analysis reportedly found that, within productive TCRs, an Asian-associated ancestry cluster had fewer N-insertions than the mean observed across the roughly 690 donors. Sequencing depth across donors, presence/absence analyses assumed, was roughly uniform. Certain sequence variants were highly shared and formed a cluster, and this cluster was likely a sequencing artifact.

Worth noting for this clone: Its specificity is unknown.

The CDR3 spans 16 residues. Germline loops: CDR1 SEHNR, CDR2 FQNEAQ (reference sequence). V shed 1 base, J shed 5 bases, and the junction held 8 bases outside the gene matches. 60 Vbeta and 13 Jbeta primers were used in PCR. Some clones are missing from TCRdb's copy, which holds only in-frame ones; the method was immunoSEQ multiplex PCR. The sample consists of roughly 120,000 clones, 70% to 80% of them appearing once. The sample was PBMCs. The TCR was taken from a man aged 40-50 years in good health and CMV-seronegative. This sequence joins TRBV7-9 and TRBJ2-1; 7 positions agree with TRBD1. This CDR3 reads CASSLVKGGRDNEQFF. The CDR3 coding sequence is TGTGCCAGCAGCTTAGTTAAAGGGGGCAGGGACAATGAGCAGTTCTTC.